These 13 T cell receptor beta chains were all obtained from the same sample, sequenced in a study of response to subunit inactivated influenza vaccine (dated by TCRdb to the late 2010s). The library came from RT-PCR. Sequencing used an Illumina HiSeq 2500. The public reads were quality trimmed at Q25 with fastp and then assembled into clones with MiXCR by TCRdb, keeping productive beta chains. Every distinct CDR3 protein forms one entry, paired with its most common genes and DNA. This sample gives some 540,000 distinct CDR3 sequences in total; around a quarter of them show up just once. The ten largest account for roughly 2.8% of the sample. The same data also went into a second study, on T cells expressing NK-cell markers. The second publication reports: 5'RACE template switching, by which a universal primer site and unique molecular identifiers were added, was used to make TCR beta cDNA libraries.

The sample here was CD4+ T cells sorted from PBMCs, taken approximately 13 days after vaccination. Receptors were obtained from a man aged 45-65 years who received an inactivated influenza vaccine. Donor details come from another sample of the same person, matched by shared clones.

This clonotype has a handful of counts. This rearrangement joins TRBV7-9 to TRBJ2-1; D gene unclear. V shed 5 bases and J shed 2 bases, with 16 bases lying between them. The CDR3 has 16 residues. Germline CDR1 is SEHNR and CDR2 is FQNEAQ (reference sequence). The CDR3 reads CASSPRNEDPYNEQFF. CDR3 sequence (DNA): TGTGCCAGCAGCCCTAGGAATGAGGACCCCTACAATGAGCAGTTCTTC.

DNA of the CDR3: TGTGCCAGCAGCATTGGCCGCGGACTAGCCGCCTACGAGCAGTACTTC. This sequence encodes CASSIGRGLAAYEQYF. The chain has TRBV7-2 and TRBJ2-7, with 8 bases identical to TRBD2. J gave up 2 bases and V 5 bases, and 11 bases lay outside the gene matches. CDR1 and CDR2 (germline): SGHTA, FQGNSA. CDR3 length: 16 amino acids.

This rearrangement joins TRBV6-5 to TRBJ1-3; 10 bases are a match to TRBD1. CDR1 and CDR2 from the germline V gene are MNHEY and SVGAGI. The V segment lost 2 bases and the J segment 4 bases; nucleotides outside the gene matches: 8. The CDR3 has 17 residues. CDR3 DNA sequence: TGTGCCAGCAGTTACCGTAGACAGGGGGCTTACGGAAACACCATATATTTT. Its protein is CASSYRRQGAYGNTIYF.

This clonotype was seen only a few times. The chain has TRBV5-1 and TRBJ1-3; 9 bases fit TRBD1. Germline assignment: CDR1 SGHRS and CDR2 YFSETQ. J was trimmed by 8 bases and V by 4 bases; bases with no gene match: 4. CDR3 length: 13 residues. The CDR3 DNA sequence: TGCGCCAGCAGCCCGGACAGGGGAGACACCATATATTTT. Its translation is CASSPDRGDTIYF.

This clonotype was found many times. This chain connects TRBV27 to TRBJ2-3, with D unclear. Germline V gene sequence: CDR1 MNHEY, CDR2 SMNVEV (reference sequence). This CDR3 is built from 11 residues. V lost 11 bases, J lost 0 bases, and 6 bases lay in between. CDR3 DNA: TGTGCCTCTCGGAGCACAGATACGCAGTATTTT. This encodes CASRSTDTQYF.

V is TRBV14 and J is TRBJ2-1; D call uncertain. Germline V gene data show CDR1 as SGHDN and CDR2 as FVKESK. There are 14 residues in the CDR3. Trimming pared 3 bases from V and 7 bases from J, leaving 13 bases between. Here the CDR3 DNA reads TGTGCCAGCAGCCAGCGAGAGCTTCGAAATGAGCAGTTCTTC. Its translation is CASSQRELRNEQFF. The full variable domain, with the rest looked up from reference TRBV14 and TRBJ2-1, is EAGVTQFPSHSVIEKGQTVTLRCDPISGHDNLYWYRRVMGKEIKFLLHFVKESKQDESGMPNNRFLAERTGGTYSTLKVQPAELEDSGVYFCASSQRELRNEQFFGPGTRLTVL.

In its sample, this clonotype was seen a few times. The V and J genes are TRBV6-1 and TRBJ2-7, with 9 positions matching TRBD1. After removal of 6 bases from V and 5 bases from J, the junction contained 8 bases not matched to a gene. This CDR3 comprises 14 residues. Germline CDR1 reads MNHNS; CDR2 reads SASEGT. The CDR3 spells CASRGQGGSNEQYF. CDR3 bases: TGTGCCAGCAGGGGACAGGGCGGTAGCAACGAGCAGTACTTC.

This clonotype was picked up a small number of times. The chain carries TRBV4-3 and TRBJ1-1; 7 nucleotides line up with TRBD1. The germline gives CDR1 LGHNA, CDR2 YSLEER. This CDR3 contains 15 residues. V was pared by 1 base and J by 5 bases, with 7 bases of the junction left unmatched. The CDR3: CASSQGAGGWTEAFF. CDR3 bases: TGCGCCAGCAGCCAAGGGGCAGGGGGATGGACTGAAGCTTTCTTT.

This clonotype appeared a few times. The V call is TRBV5-1, the J call TRBJ2-2; D unclear. Per the germline V gene, CDR1 is SGHRS and CDR2 is YFSETQ. The CDR3 contains 15 residues. Trimming left V 5 bases short and J 5 bases short, with 16 bases between. The CDR3 region is CASSPRIQETGELFF. The CDR3 nucleotides read TGCGCCAGCAGTCCAAGGATCCAGGAGACCGGGGAGCTGTTTTTT.

The CDR3 protein is CASSPSGTGSQYF. DNA for the CDR3: TGTGCCAGCAGCCCAAGTGGTACAGGATCGCAGTATTTT. The chain employs TRBV3-1 and TRBJ2-3; tentative D call: TRBD1 (5 bases). This CDR3 contains 13 residues. Trimming removed 4 bases from V and 10 bases from J, with 15 bases in between. Germline CDR1 reads LGHDT; CDR2 reads YNNKEL (reference sequence).

The rearrangement joins TRBV4-1 to TRBJ1-2; the D is unclear. From germline, CDR1 is MGHRA and CDR2 YSYEKL. V lost 3 bases and J 3 bases, leaving 14 bases between the germline ends. The CDR3 covers 15 residues. CDR3 loop: CASSQALASDYGYTF. The CDR3 DNA sequence: TGCGCCAGCAGCCAGGCCCTGGCATCCGACTATGGCTACACCTTC.

The rearrangement uses TRBV11-2 and TRBJ2-1; 11 nucleotides align to TRBD2. The length of the CDR3 is 18 residues. With V trimmed by 2 bases and J by 0 bases, 6 bases remained unmatched. In germline, CDR1 is SGHAT, CDR2 FQNNGV. The chain's CDR3 is CASSLPRLAGLSYNEQFF. The DNA for the CDR3 is TGTGCCAGCAGCTTACCTAGACTAGCGGGACTCTCCTACAATGAGCAGTTCTTC.

This clonotype was seen at least ten times. The chain combines TRBV15 with TRBJ2-1, with 8 bases aligning to TRBD2. After removal of 3 bases from V and 4 bases from J, the junction contained 8 bases not matched to a gene. This CDR3 is 16 amino acids long. Germline V gene sequence: CDR1 LNHNV, CDR2 YYDKDF (reference sequence). The CDR3 DNA is TGTGCCACCAGCAGGGGTAGCGGGGTTAAATACAATGAGCAGTTCTTC. Encoded protein: CATSRGSGVKYNEQFF.